This T cell receptor beta chain was recovered during a study of immune characterization of retroperitoneal liposarcoma. Trimming took 2 bases from V and 10 from J, leaving 9 bases between them. Per germline, CDR1 MNHNY and CDR2 SVGAGI (reference sequence). The CDR3 is 12 residues long. MiXCR, applied by TCRdb to the PCR reads, yields one record per CDR3 protein. The data show over 9,500 distinct CDR3 sequences, roughly 53% seen once. The sequencing input was tumor tissue. The receptor comes from a female donor with retroperitoneal liposarcoma. The genes are TRBV6-6 and TRBJ2-1; D remains ambiguous. CDR3 coding DNA: TGTGCCAGCAGTTACGCCGCCTACGAGCAGTTCTTC. This encodes CASSYAAYEQFF.